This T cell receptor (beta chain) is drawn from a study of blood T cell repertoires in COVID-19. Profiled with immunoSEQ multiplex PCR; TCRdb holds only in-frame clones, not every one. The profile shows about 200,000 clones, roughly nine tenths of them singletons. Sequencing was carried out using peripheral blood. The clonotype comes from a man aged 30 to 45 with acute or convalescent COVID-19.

CDR3 sequence (DNA): TGTGCCAGCAGCTTACAGGGGGGCGGCACAGATACGCAGTATTTT. It is translated as CASSLQGGGTDTQYF. The chain joins TRBV7-3 to TRBJ2-3, with a possible D match to TRBD1 (7 bases). CDR1 is SGHTA, CDR2 FQGTGA, per germline. The CDR3 spans 15 residues. Between the trimmed V and J ends, which lost 2 bases and 1 base, there was a span of 10 bases.